This T cell receptor (beta chain) is drawn from a study of control samples from healthy donors and cancer patients. Germline CDR1 MGHDK, CDR2 SYGVNS. The CDR3 loop spans 17 amino acids. J gave up 1 base and V 4 bases, and 8 bases lay outside the gene matches. Only in-frame clones appear in the TCRdb table, and some are missing; sequencing was by immunoSEQ multiplex PCR. The top ten clones hold approximately 2.9% of a sample with 120,000 to 150,000 clones, approximately 92% of them seen once. The chain uses TRBV25-1 and TRBJ1-3; 9 nucleotides agree with TRBD1. The sequenced sample was blood. The sequence came from a man aged 25-40 years in good health. CDR3 sequence (DNA): TGTGCCAGCAGTGCCCGGGACAGGGCTTCTTCTGGAAACACCATATATTTT. Its translation: CASSARDRASSGNTIYF.